A selection of T cell receptor beta chains follows, all from one sample in a study of shared clonotypes between healthy human individuals. Using immunoSEQ multiplex PCR, the repertoire was profiled, and TCRdb retains in-frame clones only, with some absent. This sample has around 480,000 clones, with roughly 85% found just once. The sequencing sample was made of PBMCs. Receptors originate from a woman between 40 and 50 years old in good health. Some clones in this sample may be carry-over from other donors' samples. CDR3s include the opening cysteine and the closing phenylalanine or tryptophan. Fields, in order: V gene, D gene, J gene, clone size, CDR3 DNA, CDR3 protein. A D gene is named only where the DNA matches it firmly. Some rows mark clone size as missing; the rest say once, few, many or name a class of expanded clone.

TRBV27	TRBD2	TRBJ2-2	NA	TGTGCCAGCACAGGACTAGCGGGGACTATTATCGCGAACACCGGGGAGCTGTTTTTT	CASTGLAGTIIANTGELFF
TRBV6-1	TRBD1	TRBJ2-5	few	TGTGCCAGTAGGACAGGGTATGAAGAGACCCAGTACTTC	CASRTGYEETQYF
TRBV27	NA	TRBJ1-2	NA	TGTGCCAGCAGCAAGGAAACAAACTATGGCTACACCTTC	CASSKETNYGYTF
TRBV7-7	NA	TRBJ2-3	NA	TGTGCTAGCAGCTCCCTTAATACAGATACGCAGTATTTT	CASSSLNTDTQYF
TRBV21-1	NA	TRBJ1-5	NA	TGTGCCAGCAGCAAACTTGAGGACAGGGGGATTCAGCCCCAGCATTTT	CASSKLEDRGIQPQHF
TRBV5-1	NA	TRBJ2-1	NA	TGCGCCAGCAGCTTGTTTCAGGGCTACAATGAGCAGTTCTTC	CASSLFQGYNEQFF
TRBV29-1	NA	TRBJ2-7	many	TGCAGCGTTGGCATGGCGGCCACTTACGAGCAGTACTTC	CSVGMAATYEQYF
TRBV5-4	NA	TRBJ2-1	NA	TGTGCCAGCAGCAACGACAGGAGCTCCTACAATGAGCAGTTCTTC	CASSNDRSSYNEQFF
TRBV5-1	NA	TRBJ2-3	once	TGCGCCAGCAGCTTGAGGGACACCACAGATACGCAGTATTTT	CASSLRDTTDTQYF
TRBV19	NA	TRBJ2-1	NA	TGTGCCAGTAGTCCAGGGAACGCAGCCAATGAGCAGTTCTTC	CASSPGNAANEQFF
TRBV18	NA	TRBJ2-7	NA	TGTGCCAGCTCACCAGCAGGGCAGGGCGAGCAGTACTTC	CASSPAGQGEQYF
TRBV7-2	NA	TRBJ2-2	NA	TGTGCCAGCACCCGCAGGGCCGGGGAGCTGTTTTTT	CASTRRAGELFF
TRBV27	NA	TRBJ2-1	NA	TGTGCCAGCAGTTTAAGGGTTGGTGAGCAGTTCTTC	CASSLRVGEQFF
TRBV25-1	NA	TRBJ2-1	NA	TGTGCCAGCAGTGAGGGCCAAGTAAATGAGCAGTTCTTC	CASSEGQVNEQFF
TRBV7-3	TRBD2	TRBJ2-1	NA	TGTGCCAGCAGCACCCGGACTAGCGGGAGATCCGGCGAGCAGTTCTTC	CASSTRTSGRSGEQFF
TRBV6-4	NA	TRBJ2-2	once	TGTGCCAGCAGTGACTCTAAAGGGGAGTCCGGGGAGCTGTTTTTT	CASSDSKGESGELFF
TRBV5-3	NA	TRBJ1-2	once	TGTGCCAGAAGCTTGGTGGCGGATGGCTACACCTTC	CARSLVADGYTF
TRBV30	TRBD2	TRBJ2-5	NA	TGTGCCTGGAGTGTACTGCGGGGGGAGACCCAGTACTTC	CAWSVLRGETQYF
TRBV2	TRBD2	TRBJ2-7	once	TGTGCCAGCAGTGAAGCGGGAGGGCTATCCTGCGAGCAGTACTTC	CASSEAGGLSCEQYF
TRBV28	NA	TRBJ2-7	NA	TGTGCCAGCAGGTACTCAGGGGGGATGTACGAGCAGTACTTC	CASRYSGGMYEQYF
TRBV7-2	NA	TRBJ1-1	NA	TGTGCCAGCAGCCCCACCGGGACAAAGGGAAGCACTGAAGCTTTCTTT	CASSPTGTKGSTEAFF
TRBV10-3	NA	TRBJ2-2	once	TGTGCCATCAGTGCCCGAGCCGGGGAGCTGTTTTTT	CAISARAGELFF
TRBV18	NA	TRBJ2-2	NA	TGTGCCAGCTCACCACCGTTCGGGGGCGCGCGCACCGGGGAGCTGTTTTTT	CASSPPFGGARTGELFF
TRBV7-2	NA	TRBJ2-7	NA	TGTGCCAGCAGCCCCGCCGCGGGGCGTCCCTCCTACGAGCAGTACTTC	CASSPAAGRPSYEQYF
TRBV4-2	NA	TRBJ2-1	NA	TGTGCCAGCAGCCAAGATCTACTCGCCCCGGGGAATGAGCAGTTCTTC	CASSQDLLAPGNEQFF
TRBV15	NA	TRBJ1-1	NA	TGTGCCACCAGCAGAGGGCCCAGGGAAAACACTGAAGCTTTCTTT	CATSRGPRENTEAFF
TRBV5-6	NA	TRBJ1-6	NA	TGTGCCAGCAGCTTGGCGGCCGGACAGTTTAATTCACCCCTCCACTTT	CASSLAAGQFNSPLHF
TRBV7-9	TRBD2	TRBJ2-1	NA	TGTGCCAGCAGCTTACGCGGGAGTGGCGATGAGCAGTTCTTC	CASSLRGSGDEQFF
TRBV28	NA	TRBJ2-5	NA	TGTGCCAGCAGTTTATCAGGTCGGGAGACCCAGTACTTC	CASSLSGRETQYF
TRBV27	TRBD2	TRBJ2-3	NA	TGTGCCAGCAGTCGACTAGCGGGAGTCACAGATACGCAGTATTTT	CASSRLAGVTDTQYF
TRBV19	NA	TRBJ1-5	NA	TGTGCCAGTAGTATGGGGACGGACCCCAATCAGCCCCAGCATTTT	CASSMGTDPNQPQHF
TRBV27	NA	TRBJ2-7	NA	TGTGCCAGCAGCCGTTTCGGTAACGAGCAGTACTTC	CASSRFGNEQYF
TRBV5-1	NA	TRBJ1-4	NA	TGCGCCAGCAGGGCGGACAGAGGCTTGTTGGAAAAACTGTTTTTT	CASRADRGLLEKLFF
TRBV10-3	NA	TRBJ2-3	NA	TGTGCCATCAGTGAGGCCAGGGTAGCCGATACGCAGTATTTT	CAISEARVADTQYF
TRBV7-3	NA	TRBJ2-3	NA	TGTGCCAGCAGCCCCTATGGGAGCGAGACAGATACGCAGTATTTT	CASSPYGSETDTQYF
TRBV5-1	NA	TRBJ2-7	NA	TGCGCCAGCAGAGGCGGACTCCTCGCCTACGAGCAGTACTTC	CASRGGLLAYEQYF